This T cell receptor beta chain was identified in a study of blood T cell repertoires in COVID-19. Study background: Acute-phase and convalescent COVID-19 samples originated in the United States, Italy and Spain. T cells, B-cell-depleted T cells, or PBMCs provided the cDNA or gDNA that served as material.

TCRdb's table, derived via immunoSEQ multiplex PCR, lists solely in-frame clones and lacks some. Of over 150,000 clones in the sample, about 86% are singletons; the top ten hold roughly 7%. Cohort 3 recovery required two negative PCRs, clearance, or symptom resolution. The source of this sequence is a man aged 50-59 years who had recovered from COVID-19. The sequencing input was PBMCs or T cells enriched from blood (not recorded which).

DNA of the CDR3: TGTGCCAGTAGTATGAACAGAGTCTATGGCTACACCTTC. Translating it yields CASSMNRVYGYTF. The rearrangement uses TRBV19 and TRBJ1-2; D unresolved. This CDR3 has 13 amino acids. V lost 3 bases, J lost 4 bases, and 9 bases lay in between. Germline V gives CDR1 LNHDA, CDR2 SQIVND (reference sequence).